The source of this T cell receptor beta chain is a study of cytomegalovirus exposure and HLA in healthy donors. This clone showed up just a few times. What it binds is unknown. V lost 4 bases to trimming and J lost 4 bases; unmatched junction nucleotides: 0. Germline V lookup: CDR1 KGHSH, CDR2 LQKENI. This CDR3 is 14 amino acids long. The primer mix had 60 Vbeta and 13 Jbeta primers. As handled by the study authors: The authors later counted roughly 79 million unique TCR beta chains, 9 million to 12 million of them shared. This table comes from immunoSEQ multiplex PCR, and its TCRdb copy is limited to in-frame clones, with some not included. The V and J calls and the clone size are those of that table, but D and trimming were determined from the DNA. The repertoire holds some 120,000 clones, with 9.5% as singletons. Study findings and constraints: In a later analysis, HLA-associated beta chains showed higher expansion and lower generation probabilities than comparable chains. It was assumed in the presence/absence analyses that sequencing depth was roughly uniform across donors. Most of the CMV-associated TCR beta chains (in a later analysis) appeared to be HLA-restricted.

The origin of this receptor is a man in his thirties or forties in good health and CMV-seronegative. The J gene is TRBJ2-2, the V gene TRBV18; 10 bases align to TRBD1. Sequencing was performed on PBMCs. The chain's CDR3 is CASSRTGGTGELFF. The CDR3 DNA is TGTGCCAGCTCACGGACAGGGGGCACCGGGGAGCTGTTTTTT.